Shown below are 2 T cell receptor beta chains from a single sample sequenced in a study of blood T cells in healthy people across ages. Alongside a J-beta primer mix, a sample-barcoded 5' primer served in a second PCR lasting about 7 to 11 cycles. TCRdb called the 5' RACE reads again in MiXCR, with one record for every CDR3 protein. The table lists around 870,000 distinct CDR3 sequences, 29% of them singletons. The sequenced material came from blood. These receptors were obtained from a woman of 80 years or more in good health.

The sample holds a few counts of this clonotype. A read error may produce the germline difference seen at one junction end. This chain connects TRBV10-3 to TRBJ1-6; a weak D match, TRBD1 (6 bases). The CDR3 has 14 residues. Germline V gene sequence: CDR1 ENHRY, CDR2 SYGVKD. The CDR3 bases are TGTGCCATCAGTGGGGCAGGGGCGCGGTCACCCCCCCACTTT. Encoded protein: CAISGAGARSPPHF.

This clonotype was seen many times. The J gene is TRBJ1-5, the V gene TRBV4-2; D is uncertain. Trimming shortened V by 2 bases and J by 7 bases, and 15 bases separated the two germline ends. This CDR3 has 15 amino acids. In germline, CDR1 is LGHNA, CDR2 YNFKEQ. DNA of the CDR3: TGTGCCAGCAGCCAATCATCGGCCTCGCGGCAGCCCCAGCATTTT. Protein product: CASSQSSASRQPQHF.